The clone carrying this T cell receptor beta chain is judged medium-sized (0.01 to 0.1%). Its antigen remains unidentified. The CDR3 sequence is 16 residues long. Trimming took 2 bases from V and 5 from J, leaving 18 bases between them. The TRBV12-4/TRBJ1-2 clonotypes were amplified using barcode primers with ligated adaptors. TCRdb processed the multiplex PCR reads anew with MiXCR; each CDR3 protein has one entry. Seen here are about 1,300 distinct CDR3 sequences, 20% to 25% observed once, and the top ten hold 18%. Study-wide results and caveats: Around 13% of tumor Treg sequences matched naive CD4+ cells.

Sequences were obtained from naive CD4+ T cells sorted from blood. Subset meaning: naive CD4+ T cells, CD4+CD45RA+CD25-. The chain recombines TRBV12-3 or TRBV12-4 with TRBJ1-2; D remains ambiguous. The sequence was obtained from a female donor with breast cancer. The CDR3 loop reads CASSLTSGMGFYGYTF. Here the CDR3 DNA reads TGTGCCAGCAGTTTAACGTCCGGAATGGGGTTTTATGGCTACACCTTC.